This entry is about one T cell receptor (beta chain). What it binds is unknown. The V gene's germline CDR1 is MNHEY and CDR2 SVGEGT. The CDR3 loop spans 17 amino acids. The trim removed 3 bases at V and 7 bases at J, leaving 15 bases unmatched. The assay was immunoSEQ multiplex PCR, and TCRdb's table has in-frame clones only and misses some. The sample shows about 120,000 clones, over 75% of them seen only once. These data are taken from a study of T cell responses to AZD1222 COVID-19 vaccine. Study results and limitations: It was only a handful of AZD1222 recipients who were seropositive at baseline.

The chain is built from TRBV6-2 or TRBV6-3 and TRBJ2-1; TRBD2 agrees at 7 bases. The sequencing here drew on peripheral blood, taken on day 0 of MenACWY control vaccination. The TCR comes from an adult in good health. CDR3 nucleotide sequence: TGTGCCAGCAGTTATGTGGGAGGGCCTAGGGTGGGAAATGAGCAGTTCTTC. Residues: CASSYVGGPRVGNEQFF.